Below are 30 T cell receptor beta chains sequenced from a single sample in a study of B cell selection in AIRE deficiency. TCRdb keeps only in-frame clones here, not all; method: immunoSEQ multiplex PCR. In the table there are about 22,000 clones, about 94% of which are singletons. Regulatory T cells were sorted as CD4+CD25hiCD127low/negative cells. Sequenced input: Tregs sorted from PBMCs. Source of these receptors: a human donor with AIRE deficiency.

This chain uses TRBV27 with TRBJ1-5, with D hard to call. This CDR3 is 15 amino acids long. Germline V lookup: CDR1 MNHEY, CDR2 SMNVEV (reference sequence). V was trimmed by 6 bases and J by 2 bases, leaving 14 bases between them. CDR3 nucleotide sequence: TGTGCCAGCAGCTACAGAGGTACGGGCAATCAGCCCCAGCATTTT. Translating it yields CASSYRGTGNQPQHF.

The genes are TRBV7-8 and TRBJ1-5, with D perhaps TRBD1 (5 bases). Germline V gene data show CDR1 as SGHVS and CDR2 as FQNEAQ. This CDR3 has 15 amino acids. Trimming stripped 8 bases from V and 4 bases from J, with 18 bases between. DNA of the CDR3: TGTGCCAGCGGTGGGGGGGTACAAGGTAATCAGCCCCAGCATTTT. This gives the protein CASGGGVQGNQPQHF.

The CDR3 protein is CASSPSGWTYEQYF. The CDR3 bases are TGTGCCAGCTCACCCTCCGGATGGACCTACGAGCAGTACTTC. The chain employs TRBV18 and TRBJ2-7; D not certain. V dropped 3 bases and J dropped 2 bases, with 11 bases sitting between them. This CDR3 is built from 14 residues. In germline, CDR1 is KGHSH, CDR2 LQKENI.

This rearrangement joins TRBV28 to TRBJ2-3; no clear D gene. This CDR3 is 12 amino acids long. Germline V gives CDR1 MDHEN, CDR2 SYDVKM. The ends were cut back, 5 bases at V and 6 bases at J, with 9 bases in the middle. CDR3 in DNA: TGTGCCAGCAGTCGGCCCCGGGATACGCAGTATTTT. Translated, it gives CASSRPRDTQYF.

This chain connects TRBV10-1 to TRBJ2-7; D remains unclear. The CDR3 has 14 residues. Germline CDR1 WNHNN, CDR2 SYGVQD (reference sequence). Deletions cut 7 bases from V and 6 bases from J, with 19 bases between. The CDR3 sequence is CASTADPIPPEQYF. The CDR3 region has the DNA TGCGCCAGCACCGCGGATCCAATACCTCCCGAGCAGTACTTC.

This chain connects TRBV28 to TRBJ2-7; D tentatively reads TRBD1 or TRBD2 (5 bases each). Germline V gene lookup returns CDR1 MDHEN and CDR2 SYDVKM. The CDR3 contains 14 residues. The V and J ends lost 4 bases and 0 bases respectively, with 10 bases between them. The CDR3 DNA is TGTGCCAGCAGTTCCGGGACGGTCTCCTACGAGCAGTACTTC. Encoded protein: CASSSGTVSYEQYF.

The gene calls are TRBV4-1 and TRBJ2-1; 9 bases map to TRBD2. The V segment lost 0 bases and the J segment 1 base; nucleotides outside the gene matches: 4. The CDR3 has 17 amino acids. Germline loops: CDR1 MGHRA, CDR2 YSYEKL. The CDR3 region has the DNA TGCGCCAGCAGCCAAGATATACTAGCGGGTTCCTACAATGAGCAGTTCTTC. Translated, it gives CASSQDILAGSYNEQFF.

This clone occurred once. V gene TRBV29-1 combines with J gene TRBJ2-7; the D gene is possibly TRBD1 (6 bases). This CDR3 contains 13 residues. Trimming took off 8 bases at V and 3 bases at J, with 17 bases between the two ends. Germline CDR1 and CDR2: SQVTM and ANQGSEA. As DNA, the CDR3 is TGCAGCATTCAGGGGAGCCATGACTACGAGCAGTACTTC. Protein: CSIQGSHDYEQYF.

The CDR3 sequence is CASTQTGTAYTGELFF. CDR3 nucleotide sequence: TGTGCCAGCACCCAAACCGGGACAGCTTACACCGGGGAGCTGTTTTTT. The J gene is TRBJ2-2, the V gene TRBV7-9, with 7 bases aligning to TRBD1. Germline CDR1 and CDR2: SEHNR and FQNEAQ (reference sequence). The CDR3 has 16 amino acids. Trimming removed 7 bases from V and 3 bases from J; junction bases left unmatched: 11.

This rearrangement joins TRBV5-1 to TRBJ1-1; 7 nucleotides align to TRBD1. The CDR3 sequence is 14 residues long. The V gene's germline CDR1 is SGHRS and CDR2 YFSETQ. V dropped 1 base and J dropped 0; count of bases not matched to a gene: 0. The CDR3 loop reads CASSLQGVNTEAFF. Written as DNA, the CDR3 is TGCGCCAGCAGCTTGCAGGGGGTGAACACTGAAGCTTTCTTT.

This clone has a single count. The CDR3 protein is CASSLAGGYNEQFF. The CDR3 nucleotides are TGTGCCAGCAGCTTAGCAGGGGGCTACAATGAGCAGTTCTTC. The chain combines TRBV7-2 with TRBJ2-1; D may be TRBD1 (6 bases). This CDR3 contains 14 residues. Germline V CDR1 and CDR2: SGHTA, FQGNSA. V was clipped by 0 bases and J by 3 bases, with 6 bases between them.

This clone occurred once. J is TRBJ2-5 and V is TRBV9; no reliable D call. Germline assignment: CDR1 SGDLS and CDR2 YYNGEE. V was clipped by 2 bases and J by 0 bases, with 8 bases between them. This CDR3 contains 14 residues. The CDR3 is CASSVLANQETQYF. The CDR3 nucleotides read TGTGCCAGCAGCGTTCTCGCGAACCAAGAGACCCAGTACTTC.

The chain links TRBV7-3 to TRBJ2-2; 12 positions match TRBD2. This CDR3 has 16 amino acids. Germline V gene lookup returns CDR1 SGHTA and CDR2 FQGTGA. The V segment lost 5 bases and the J segment 7 bases; nucleotides outside the gene matches: 8. CDR3 protein: CASSLRLAGEFGELFF. CDR3 in DNA: TGTGCCAGCAGCCTAAGACTAGCGGGAGAGTTCGGGGAGCTGTTTTTT.

The chain joins TRBV19 to TRBJ1-5; D not certain. V lost 3 bases to trimming and J lost 2 bases, with 11 bases between them. The CDR3 totals 15 residues. Germline assignment: CDR1 LNHDA and CDR2 SQIVND (reference sequence). As DNA, the CDR3 is TGTGCCAGTAGTATGTTAGGGATTGGCAATCAGCCCCAGCATTTT. It yields the protein CASSMLGIGNQPQHF.

The chain combines TRBV20-1 with TRBJ2-7, with D unresolved. Germline assignment: CDR1 DFQATT and CDR2 SNEGSKA (reference sequence). V was trimmed by 4 bases and J by 7 bases, leaving 11 bases between them. The CDR3 contains 11 residues. The CDR3 nucleotides read TGCAGTGCTACCTTCGCCCGGGAGCAGTACTTC. Encoded protein: CSATFAREQYF.

The V call is TRBV6-1, the J call TRBJ1-3; D unclear. CDR3 length: 15 residues. V lost 3 bases to trimming and J lost 0 bases, with 9 bases between them. Germline V gene sequence: CDR1 MNHNS, CDR2 SASEGT. CDR3 sequence reads: CASSDAGSSGNTIYF. In DNA form, the CDR3 reads TGTGCCAGCAGTGATGCCGGGTCCTCTGGAAACACCATATATTTT.

V usage is TRBV4-2 and J usage is TRBJ1-3; 8 positions agree with TRBD1. Germline CDR1 is LGHNA and CDR2 is YNFKEQ. Trimming removed 3 bases from V and 0 bases from J; junction bases left unmatched: 1. This CDR3 comprises 15 residues. CDR3 region: CASSHGQGSGNTIYF. The DNA of the CDR3 is TGTGCCAGCAGCCACGGACAGGGCTCTGGAAACACCATATATTTT.

The chain employs TRBV7-3 and TRBJ2-2; D ambiguous. Per the germline V gene, CDR1 is SGHTA and CDR2 is FQGTGA. The CDR3 sequence is 13 residues long. V was shortened by 5 bases and J by 3 bases, with 7 bases between the two germline ends. Here the CDR3 DNA reads TGTGCCAGCAGCATGGCCCACACCGGGGAGCTGTTTTTT. Translating it yields CASSMAHTGELFF. Full variable domain (missing parts from reference TRBV7-3 and TRBJ2-2): GAGVSQTPSNKVTEKGKYVELRCDPISGHTALYWYRQSLGQGPEFLIYFQGTGAADDSGLPNDRFFAVRPEGSVSTLKIQRTERGDSAVYLCASSMAHTGELFFGEGSRLTVL.

This chain connects TRBV6-5 to TRBJ1-2; TRBD1 matches 8 bases. This CDR3 is built from 13 residues. The V segment lost 6 bases and the J segment 2 bases; nucleotides outside the gene matches: 2. Germline CDR1 is MNHEY and CDR2 is SVGAGI. In DNA, the CDR3 is TGTGCCAGCAGCGGACAGGGAAACTATGGCTACACCTTC. Its protein is CASSGQGNYGYTF.

This chain's CDR3 is CASSQVASGITIQYF. The CDR3 coding sequence is TGCGCCAGCAGCCAAGTAGCTAGCGGAATAACCATTCAGTACTTC. This chain links TRBV4-1 with TRBJ2-4, with TRBD2 matching over 7 bases. The CDR3 has 15 residues. CDR1 MGHRA and CDR2 YSYEKL come from the germline V gene. With V trimmed by 1 base and J by 9 bases, 9 bases remained unmatched.

This chain's CDR3 is CASSWGTARGEQYF. CDR3 bases: TGTGCCAGCAGCTGGGGGACCGCTCGGGGCGAGCAGTACTTC. The gene calls are TRBV7-9 and TRBJ2-7, with D possibly being TRBD1 or TRBD2 (5 bases each). The germline V gene has CDR1 SEHNR and CDR2 FQNEAQ (reference sequence). The CDR3 consists of 14 residues. The ends were cut back, 4 bases at V and 6 bases at J, with 16 bases in the middle.

The chain combines TRBV10-3 with TRBJ2-3; D unclear. The CDR3 runs 12 residues. Germline loops: CDR1 ENHRY, CDR2 SYGVKD. V dropped 6 bases and J dropped 0 bases, with 4 bases sitting between them. CDR3 amino acids: CAISVSTDTQYF. The CDR3, as DNA: TGTGCCATCAGCGTTAGCACAGATACGCAGTATTTT.

The chain's CDR3 is CASSLGRGNEQFF. CDR3 coding DNA: TGCGCCAGCAGCTTGGGCCGGGGGAATGAGCAGTTCTTC. V usage is TRBV5-1 and J usage is TRBJ2-1, with D possibly matching TRBD2 (6 bases). CDR1 and CDR2 (germline): SGHRS, YFSETQ. The CDR3 is made up of 13 amino acids. V dropped 0 bases and J dropped 7 bases, with 8 bases sitting between them. The entire variable domain, with the rest obtained from reference TRBV5-1 and TRBJ2-1, is as follows: KAGVTQTPRYLIKTRGQQVTLSCSPISGHRSVSWYQQTPGQGLQFLFEYFSETQRNKGNFPGRFSGRQFSNSRSEMNVSTLELGDSALYLCASSLGRGNEQFFGPGTRLTVL.

The chain recombines TRBV14 with TRBJ2-7; TRBD1 matches 9 bases. Germline V gene lookup returns CDR1 SGHDN and CDR2 FVKESK. Trimming at V came to 4 bases and at J to 4 bases, leaving 8 bases not matched to a gene. The CDR3 extends over 15 amino acids. Here the CDR3 reads CASSPGQGVGYEQYF. Here the CDR3 DNA reads TGTGCCAGCAGCCCGGGACAGGGCGTCGGTTACGAGCAGTACTTC.

This rearrangement joins TRBV4-1 to TRBJ2-4; 7 bases are shared with TRBD2. After removal of 0 bases from V and 0 bases from J, the junction contained 5 bases not matched to a gene. Germline loops: CDR1 MGHRA, CDR2 YSYEKL. The CDR3 length is 17 residues. The CDR3: CASSQDSPGGAKNIQYF. In DNA form, the CDR3 reads TGCGCCAGCAGCCAAGACTCGCCGGGAGGAGCCAAAAACATTCAGTACTTC.

This chain joins TRBV18 and TRBJ1-5; no reliable D call. CDR3 length: 12 amino acids. Trimming cost V 6 bases and J 5 bases, with 8 bases left between them. Germline lookup yields CDR1 KGHSH and CDR2 LQKENI. The CDR3 region is CASSTGYQPQHF. In DNA, the CDR3 is TGTGCCAGCTCCACGGGATATCAGCCCCAGCATTTT.

The chain combines TRBV7-8 with TRBJ2-6; 9 bases agree with TRBD2. CDR3 length: 21 residues. Germline loops: CDR1 SGHVS, CDR2 FQNEAQ. V was clipped by 1 base and J by 3 bases; unmatched bases: 16. This CDR3 is CASSLDSVWASGTFGANVLTF. The CDR3 DNA reads as TGTGCCAGCAGCTTAGACTCAGTTTGGGCTAGCGGGACTTTTGGGGCCAACGTCCTGACTTTC. The full variable domain, rest sourced from reference TRBV7-8 and TRBJ2-6, is GAGVSQSPRYKVAKRGQDVALRCDPISGHVSLFWYQQALGQGPEFLTYFQNEAQLDKSGLPSDRFFAERPEGSVSTLKIQRTQQEDSAVYLCASSLDSVWASGTFGANVLTFGAGSRLTVL.

The CDR3 sequence is CASSLGTEYGYTF. CDR3 coding DNA: TGCGCCAGCAGCTTGGGAACAGAATATGGCTACACCTTC. The chain recombines TRBV5-1 with TRBJ1-2; D uncertain. CDR3 length: 13 residues. Between the trimmed V and J ends, which lost 0 bases and 5 bases, there was a span of 8 bases. Germline lookup yields CDR1 SGHRS and CDR2 YFSETQ.

CDR3 DNA: TGTGCCAGCAGCTTTCGGTCTTTCTTTGGAAACACCATATATTTT. Translated, it gives CASSFRSFFGNTIYF. V and J are TRBV7-9 and TRBJ1-3; D call uncertain. V lost 3 bases and J 3 bases, leaving 12 bases between the germline ends. Looked up from germline, CDR1 is SEHNR and CDR2 is FQNEAQ (reference sequence). CDR3 size: 15 residues.

This clone was counted a single time. The chain couples TRBV5-6 to TRBJ1-2; TRBD1 matches 9 bases. CDR3 length: 16 residues. Trimming cost V 4 bases and J 5 bases; bases outside gene matches: 12. Looked up from germline, CDR1 is SGHDT and CDR2 is YYEEEE. This CDR3 is CASSASPGTGRYGYTF. CDR3 coding DNA: TGTGCCAGCAGCGCAAGCCCCGGGACAGGGAGATATGGCTACACCTTC.